This T cell receptor beta chain appears in the sequencing data of a study of identical twins (dated by TCRdb to 2015 to 2016). The study in broad terms: TCR alpha and beta repertoires from monozygotic twins, unrelated adults of various ages and cord blood were deep-sequenced to test whether fetal clonotypes persist. To rule out contamination, the twin experiments were replicated at different times with different library preparation protocols. The paper as a whole reports these results and caveats: In beta out-of-frame sequences, excess twin sharing was weaker, because having fewer shared sequences lowered the signal-to-noise ratio. Fewer insertions were carried by abundant cord blood beta clonotypes, a similar but weaker trend appeared in young adult naive repertoires, and no such trend appeared in memory repertoires. Zero-insertion analyses could be partly confounded by invariant T cells such as MAIT and iNKT, although diverse VJ usage argued against such confounding for most clonotypes. Compared with coincidental sharing between unrelated individuals, out-of-frame TCR alpha sequences shared between twins showed an excess of sequences with low generation probability. Because the same donors could not be followed over many years, conclusions were based on cross-sectional statistical analysis. In monozygotic twins, out-of-frame TCR alpha sharing was systematically underestimated by recombination models, although the models agreed with sharing between unrelated individuals.

This clonotype has only one observation. The clone's antigen remains unknown. Base qualities are not at hand, and no much larger clone is one base apart. One read provides weak support. As encoded in the germline V gene, CDR1 is LGHNA while CDR2 is YSLEER. V gives up 0 bases and J gives up 0 bases, and the segment between their germline ends measures 18 bases. The CDR3 covers 18 residues, taking in both the cysteine and the phenylalanine. CDR3 DNA is the only sequence kept; it has 54 bases, read in frame from the first base. The method was 5' RACE. Sequencing took place on an Illumina HiSeq 2000. A universal primer binding site was added through template switching, and the final cDNA carried a unique molecular identifier so that TCR cDNA molecules could be counted accurately. First-strand cDNA for TCR alpha and beta chains was synthesized from specific primers in the conserved constant-segment region. To control for contamination, every cDNA library carried two barcodes: a SMART-Mk sample barcode plus Illumina barcodes. TruSeq adapter sequences and Illumina sample barcodes were added in two successive PCR steps. Sequencing of the TCR alpha and beta cDNA libraries was done on the Illumina HiSeq platform using custom primers. For the original study's pipeline: MiGEC was used to process raw reads and extract unique molecular identifiers, and MiXCR was used to find CDR3 positions. Recombination models were inferred per individual with the repgenHMM and IGoR tools using an EM algorithm. Shared clonotype analysis was performed with the tcR package in R, normalizing sharing by the product of cloneset sizes. Out-of-frame nonproductive sequences were analyzed to study raw recombination free of thymic and clonal selection effects. The public reads were reanalyzed by TCRdb: fastp trimming at Q25, MiXCR alignment, in-frame beta chains only. For every CDR3 protein sequence, its rows merge into one entry that carries the most common genes and DNA. TCRdb, not the original authors, processed these V and J calls. This sample comprises 600,000 to 800,000 distinct CDR3 sequences, roughly 20% of them detected only once. The top ten constitute around 4.4% of the sample.

Every donor was a healthy Caucasian. The twin cohort consisted of three pairs of female monozygotic twins, all aged roughly 18 to 29 years. Peripheral blood mononuclear cells were the source from which RNA for the TCR libraries was isolated. These data are also associated with another study on T cells expressing NK-cell markers. Taken from the second paper: In sorted CD3+CD56+NKG2C+, CD3+CD56+NKG2C- and CD3+CD56-NKG2C+ T-cell subsets from several donors, TCR beta-chain repertoires were profiled. Among the eight sequenced donors, only one was HCMV-seronegative, while the other seven were HCMV-seropositive. In several experiments an anti-gammadeltaTCR antibody was added to restrict sorting to alphabetaTCR-expressing T cells. In several donors, the dominant CD3+CD56+NKG2C+ clonotypes were found to rank among the top 10 CD8+ clonotypes and to make up about 1.0-7.5% of CD8+ T cells. Those dominant clonotypes were again the most abundant among CD3+CD56-NKG2C+ cells in a few donors, at about 25-65%. Whether the expanded NKG2C-expressing T cell clones were specific for HCMV antigens remained unclear. The eight sequenced donors were randomly selected healthy volunteers, three men and five women. A commercial ELISA kit detecting HCMV-specific IgG in serum was used to determine HCMV serostatus. For about 6 donors, bulk peripheral blood T-cell repertoires were additionally sequenced from unsorted PBMC. Reads were demultiplexed and grouped by UMI with MIGEC, and clonotypes were assembled and quantified with MiTCR. To exclude erroneous sequences, any TCR cDNA sequence not supported by at least two reads was discarded. The tcR package was used for downstream repertoire analysis, and clonotypes were matched between fractions using CDR3 nucleotide sequence together with V segment. Antigen specificity was annotated against VDJdb with VDJmatch, allowing one amino acid substitution in CDR3.

This chain is built from TRBV4-3 and TRBJ2-7; tentative D gene TRBD2, with 5 bases matching. Sequenced material: PBMCs. This receptor was obtained from a young woman in good health. The DNA sequence is TGCGCCAGCAGCCAAGAAGAGGGCCCGCGAGGAGACTCCTACGAGCAGTACTTC. Translated, this gives CASSQEEGPRGDSYEQYF.